The T cell receptor beta chain described here comes from a study of cytotoxic CD8 clonotypes in ibrutinib-treated CLL. Study information: Among the patients, 10 to 11 presented as relapsed/refractory and fewer than 16 as treatment-naive; some 17 showed unmutated IGHV. Partial responses totalled approximately 25 and complete responses 2; after median 68 months, 14 remained remitted and approximately twelve progressed. Mean productive templates were approximately 230,000; mean productive rearrangements were roughly 100,000.

On this clone: Its specificity is not known.

Assay: immunoSEQ multiplex PCR; the TCRdb copy retains only in-frame clones and omits some. The sample has around 310,000 clones; about 77% are singletons. Trimming took off 6 bases at V and 6 bases at J, with 8 bases between the two ends. CDR1 is SNHLY and CDR2 is FYNNEI in the germline V gene. This CDR3 contains 12 residues. General study results and limits: Upon ibrutinib response clonality rose, and upon progression it fell back toward baseline.

This clonotype originated in a human donor with chronic lymphocytic leukemia. The genes are TRBV2 and TRBJ1-4; D might be TRBD1 (5 bases). Material: PBMCs, obtained before ibrutinib treatment. The CDR3 bases are TGTGCCAGCAGCGAACAGGATGAAAAACTGTTTTTT. Amino acid sequence: CASSEQDEKLFF.